The 11 T cell receptor beta chains below come from one sample, sequenced in a study of T cells in Graves' hyperthyroidism and ophthalmopathy. Researchers took RNA transcripts and amplified the TCR beta CDR3 regions from them. The primer set for the first-round RT-PCR of the TCR CDR3 was HTBI. TCRdb fed the multiplex PCR reads into MiXCR, producing one record per CDR3 protein. This table holds 250,000 to 350,000 distinct CDR3 sequences, over 20% found once. What was sequenced was blood. These receptors all come from a man aged 25 to 40 with Graves' ophthalmopathy.

The chain is built from TRBV2 and TRBJ1-4; possible D gene TRBD1, 5 bases. Germline V gives CDR1 SNHLY, CDR2 FYNNEI. There are 13 residues in the CDR3. The V end lost 9 bases, the J end lost 8 bases, and 16 bases lay between the germline ends. The chain's CDR3 is CASAELKGEKLFF. The DNA for the CDR3 is TGTGCCAGTGCTGAGCTCAAGGGGGAAAAACTGTTTTTT.

The genes are TRBV11-3 and TRBJ2-2; 12 bases are a match to TRBD2. This CDR3 region has 17 residues. With V trimmed by 1 base and J by 5 bases, 5 bases remained unmatched. The germline CDR1 and CDR2 sequences are SGHNT and YENEEA. Here the CDR3 reads CASSLGGLAGTTGELFF. In nucleotides, the CDR3 is TGTGCCAGCAGCTTAGGTGGACTAGCGGGGACGACCGGGGAGCTGTTTTTT.

There are a few counts of this clonotype. The V call is TRBV11-2, the J call TRBJ1-5, with TRBD1 matching over 9 bases. Per germline, CDR1 SGHAT and CDR2 FQNNGV. This CDR3 region has 15 residues. V trimming: 2 bases; J trimming: 6 bases; junction bases outside the gene matches: 5. The CDR3 bases are TGTGCCAGCAGCTTAACGGGACAGGGTCGTCAGCCCCAGCATTTT. It encodes CASSLTGQGRQPQHF.

This clonotype was seen at least ten times. The chain employs TRBV3-1 and TRBJ2-7; D perhaps matches TRBD2 (5 bases). The CDR3 is 14 amino acids. The germline V gene has CDR1 LGHDT and CDR2 YNNKEL (reference sequence). Trimming left V 3 bases short and J 6 bases short, with 15 bases between. CDR3 residues: CASSQGRAAGEQYF. The CDR3 DNA follows: TGTGCCAGCAGCCAGGGGAGAGCTGCGGGCGAGCAGTACTTC.

The chain carries TRBV6-1 and TRBJ1-5; D is unclear. Germline CDR1 is MNHNS and CDR2 is SASEGT. Deletions cut 5 bases from V and 7 bases from J, with 15 bases between. The CDR3 contains 14 residues. The chain's CDR3 is CASSPREGQQPQHF. The CDR3, as DNA: TGTGCCAGCAGTCCTCGGGAGGGCCAGCAGCCCCAGCATTTT.

Ten or more counts support this clonotype. The chain couples TRBV9 to TRBJ1-1, with D tentatively TRBD1 (5 bases). This CDR3 has 15 residues. Trimming shortened V by 4 bases and J by 6 bases, and 19 bases separated the two germline ends. Germline V lookup: CDR1 SGDLS, CDR2 YYNGEE. As DNA, the CDR3 is TGTGCCAGCAGCCTCGATGGGGGGGGGAGTTCTGAAGCTTTCTTT. It specifies CASSLDGGGSSEAFF. The complete variable domain, with remaining parts taken from reference TRBV9 and TRBJ1-1, reads DSGVTQTPKHLITATGQRVTLRCSPRSGDLSVYWYQQSLDQGLQFLIQYYNGEERAKGNILERFSAQQFPDLHSELNLSSLELGDSALYFCASSLDGGGSSEAFFGQGTRLTVV.

CDR3 residues: CASSPRTSGRGETQYF. The CDR3 DNA is TGTGCCAGTAGTCCTCGGACTAGCGGGAGGGGGGAGACCCAGTACTTC. The rearrangement links TRBV19 to TRBJ2-5; the match to TRBD2 covers 15 bases. V was pared by 5 bases and J by 5 bases, with 6 bases of the junction left unmatched. Per the germline V gene, CDR1 is LNHDA and CDR2 is SQIVND (reference sequence). The CDR3 length is 16 residues.

The chain carries TRBV18 and TRBJ1-1; 7 bases line up with TRBD1. Trimming removed 3 bases from V and 1 base from J; junction bases left unmatched: 5. The CDR3 contains 15 residues. Looked up from germline, CDR1 is KGHSH and CDR2 is LQKENI. The CDR3 nucleotides are TGTGCCAGCTCACCTCAGGGACAGCCGAACACTGAAGCTTTCTTT. It translates to CASSPQGQPNTEAFF.

This clonotype was counted many times. The J gene is TRBJ1-5, the V gene TRBV30; D remains unclear. This CDR3 is built from 12 residues. Trimming removed 0 bases from V and 3 bases from J, with 3 bases in between. Germline values: CDR1 GTSNPN, CDR2 SVGIG (reference sequence). This CDR3 is CAWSVHNQPQHF. CDR3 DNA sequence: TGTGCCTGGAGTGTACACAATCAGCCCCAGCATTTT.

The chain uses TRBV12-3 or TRBV12-4 and TRBJ2-1; no clear D gene. V was cut by 4 bases and J by 0 bases, with 13 bases left in between. This CDR3 spans 16 amino acids. This CDR3 reads CASSSPRLSSYNEQFF. The CDR3 nucleotides are TGTGCCAGCAGTTCCCCGCGTTTAAGCTCCTACAATGAGCAGTTCTTC.

This clonotype was picked up a small number of times. This chain's CDR3 is CASSMLGNTEAFF. The CDR3 DNA follows: TGTGCCAGTAGTATGCTGGGGAACACTGAAGCTTTCTTT. The V gene is TRBV19, the J gene TRBJ1-1, with D uncertain. The germline CDR1 and CDR2 sequences are LNHDA and SQIVND (reference sequence). The CDR3 is made up of 13 amino acids. Trimming stripped 3 bases from V and 1 base from J, with 6 bases between.